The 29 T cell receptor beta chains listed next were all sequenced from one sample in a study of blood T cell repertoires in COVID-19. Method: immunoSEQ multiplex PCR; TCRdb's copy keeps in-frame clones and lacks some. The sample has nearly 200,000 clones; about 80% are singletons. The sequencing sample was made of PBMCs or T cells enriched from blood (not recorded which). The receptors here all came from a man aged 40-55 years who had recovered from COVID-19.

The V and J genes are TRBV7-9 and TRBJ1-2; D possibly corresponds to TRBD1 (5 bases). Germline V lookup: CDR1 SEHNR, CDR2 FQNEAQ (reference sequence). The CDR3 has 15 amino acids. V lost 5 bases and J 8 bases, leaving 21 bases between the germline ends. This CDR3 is CASSRSTAGVGGYTF. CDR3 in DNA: TGTGCCAGCAGCCGAAGTACTGCGGGGGTTGGCGGCTACACCTTC.

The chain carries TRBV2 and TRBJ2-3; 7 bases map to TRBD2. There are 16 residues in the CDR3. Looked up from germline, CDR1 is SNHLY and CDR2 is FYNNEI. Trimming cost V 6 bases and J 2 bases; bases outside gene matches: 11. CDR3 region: CASRTGTMIHTDTQYF. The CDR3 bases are TGTGCCAGCAGAACCGGGACTATGATACACACAGATACGCAGTATTTT.

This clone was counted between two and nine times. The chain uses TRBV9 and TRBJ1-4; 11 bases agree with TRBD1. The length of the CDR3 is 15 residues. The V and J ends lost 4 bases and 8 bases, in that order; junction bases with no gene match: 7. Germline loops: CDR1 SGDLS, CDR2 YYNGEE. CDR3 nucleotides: TGTGCCAGCAGCCCTTCGGGGACAGGGGGGGAAAAACTGTTTTTT. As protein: CASSPSGTGGEKLFF. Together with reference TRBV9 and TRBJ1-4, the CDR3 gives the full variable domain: DSGVTQTPKHLITATGQRVTLRCSPRSGDLSVYWYQQSLDQGLQFLIQYYNGEERAKGNILERFSAQQFPDLHSELNLSSLELGDSALYFCASSPSGTGGEKLFFGSGTQLSVL.

The CDR3 reads CASSHSDRGNSPLHF. CDR3 bases: TGTGCCAGCAGCCACTCGGACAGGGGCAATTCACCCCTCCACTTT. The chain recombines TRBV3-1 (or the pseudogene TRBV3-2) with TRBJ1-6; 9 bases line up with TRBD1. Trimming cost V 3 bases and J 7 bases; bases outside gene matches: 4. Germline V lookup: CDR1 LGHDT, CDR2 YNNKEL (reference sequence). The CDR3 covers 15 residues.

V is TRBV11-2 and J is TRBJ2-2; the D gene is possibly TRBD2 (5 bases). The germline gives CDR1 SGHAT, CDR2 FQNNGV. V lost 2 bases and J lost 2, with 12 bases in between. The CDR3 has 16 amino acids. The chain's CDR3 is CASSLLGGRNTGELFF. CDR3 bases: TGTGCCAGCAGCTTATTGGGCGGGCGAAACACCGGGGAGCTGTTTTTT. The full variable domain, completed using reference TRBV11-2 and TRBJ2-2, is EAGVAQSPRYKIIEKRQSVAFWCNPISGHATLYWYQQILGQGPKLLIQFQNNGVVDDSQLPKDRFSAERLKGVDSTLKIQPAKLEDSAVYLCASSLLGGRNTGELFFGEGSRLTVL.

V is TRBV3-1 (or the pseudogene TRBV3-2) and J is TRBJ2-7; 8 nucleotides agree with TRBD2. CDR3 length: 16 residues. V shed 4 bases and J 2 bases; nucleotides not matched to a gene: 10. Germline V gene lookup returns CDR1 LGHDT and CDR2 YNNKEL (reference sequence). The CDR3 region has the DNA TGTGCCAGCAGCCCTCGCGGGGGGCGGGGAGCCTACGAGCAGTACTTC. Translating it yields CASSPRGGRGAYEQYF.

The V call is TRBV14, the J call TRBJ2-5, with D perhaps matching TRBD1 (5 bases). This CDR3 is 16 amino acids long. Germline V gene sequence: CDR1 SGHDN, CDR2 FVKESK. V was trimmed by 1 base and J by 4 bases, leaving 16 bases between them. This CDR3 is CASSQGTVGVGETQYF. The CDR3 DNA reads TGTGCCAGCAGCCAAGGGACCGTAGGGGTAGGAGAGACCCAGTACTTC.

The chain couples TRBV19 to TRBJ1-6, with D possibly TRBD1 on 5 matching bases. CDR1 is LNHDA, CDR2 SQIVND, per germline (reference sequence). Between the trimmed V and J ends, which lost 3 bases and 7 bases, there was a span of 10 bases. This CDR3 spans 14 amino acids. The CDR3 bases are TGTGCCAGTAGTATCCAGGGAGGCAATTCACCCCTCCACTTT. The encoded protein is CASSIQGGNSPLHF. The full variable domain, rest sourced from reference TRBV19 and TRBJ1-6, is DGGITQSPKYLFRKEGQNVTLSCEQNLNHDAMYWYRQDPGQGLRLIYYSQIVNDFQKGDIAEGYSVSREKKESFPLTVTSAQKNPTAFYLCASSIQGGNSPLHFGNGTRLTVT.

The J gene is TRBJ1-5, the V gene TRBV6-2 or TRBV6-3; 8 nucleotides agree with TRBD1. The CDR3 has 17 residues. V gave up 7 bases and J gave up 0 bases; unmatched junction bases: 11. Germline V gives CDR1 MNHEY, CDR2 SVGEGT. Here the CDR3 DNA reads TGTGCCAGCACCCCAGACAGGGGAGTAAATAGCAATCAGCCCCAGCATTTT. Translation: CASTPDRGVNSNQPQHF.

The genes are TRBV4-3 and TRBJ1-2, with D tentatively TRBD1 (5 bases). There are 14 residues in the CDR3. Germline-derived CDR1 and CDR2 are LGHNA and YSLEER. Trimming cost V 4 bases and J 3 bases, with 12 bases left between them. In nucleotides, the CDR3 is TGCGCCAGCAGCCTCACGACAGTTGACTATGGCTACACCTTC. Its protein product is CASSLTTVDYGYTF.

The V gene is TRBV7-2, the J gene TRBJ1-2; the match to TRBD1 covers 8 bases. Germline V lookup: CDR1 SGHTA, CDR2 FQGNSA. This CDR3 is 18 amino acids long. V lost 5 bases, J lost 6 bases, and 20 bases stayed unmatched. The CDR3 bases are TGTGCCAGCAGCCCTAGTCGTATGCCAGGGGGCGCGTATGATGGCTACACCTTC. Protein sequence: CASSPSRMPGGAYDGYTF.

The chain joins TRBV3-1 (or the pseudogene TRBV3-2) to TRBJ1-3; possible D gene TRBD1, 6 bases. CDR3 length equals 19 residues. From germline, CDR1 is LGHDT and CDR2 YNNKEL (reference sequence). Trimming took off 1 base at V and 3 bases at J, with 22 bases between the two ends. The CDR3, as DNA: TGTGCCAGCAGCCAAGCTCTTACGGGGGGCGTCTTTATTGGAAACACCATATATTTT. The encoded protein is CASSQALTGGVFIGNTIYF.

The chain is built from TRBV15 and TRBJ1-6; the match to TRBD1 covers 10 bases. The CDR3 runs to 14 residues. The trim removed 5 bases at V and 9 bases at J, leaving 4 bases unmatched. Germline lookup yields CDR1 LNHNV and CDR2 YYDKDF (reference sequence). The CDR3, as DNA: TGTGCCACCAGCCAGGGGACAGGGGCTTCACCCCTCCACTTT. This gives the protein CATSQGTGASPLHF.

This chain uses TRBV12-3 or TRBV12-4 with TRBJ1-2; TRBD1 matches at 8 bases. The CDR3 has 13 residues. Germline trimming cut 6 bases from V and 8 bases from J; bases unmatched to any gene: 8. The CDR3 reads CASRETGQGGYTF. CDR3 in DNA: TGTGCCAGCAGAGAGACTGGACAGGGCGGCTACACCTTC.

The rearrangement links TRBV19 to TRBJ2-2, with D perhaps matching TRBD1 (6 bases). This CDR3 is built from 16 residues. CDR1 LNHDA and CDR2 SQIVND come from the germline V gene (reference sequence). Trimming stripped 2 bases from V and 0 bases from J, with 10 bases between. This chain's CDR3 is CASSILGAANTGELFF. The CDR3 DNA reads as TGTGCCAGTAGTATACTGGGGGCGGCGAACACCGGGGAGCTGTTTTTT.

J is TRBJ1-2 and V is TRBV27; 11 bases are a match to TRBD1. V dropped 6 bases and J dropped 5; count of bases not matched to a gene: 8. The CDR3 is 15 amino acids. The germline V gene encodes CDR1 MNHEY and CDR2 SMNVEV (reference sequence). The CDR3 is CASSPSGTGGYGYTF. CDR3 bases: TGTGCCAGCAGCCCCTCAGGGACAGGGGGATATGGCTACACCTTC.

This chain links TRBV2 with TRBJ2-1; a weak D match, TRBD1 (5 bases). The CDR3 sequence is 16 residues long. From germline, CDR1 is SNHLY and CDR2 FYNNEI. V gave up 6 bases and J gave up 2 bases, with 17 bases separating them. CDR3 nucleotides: TGTGCCAGCAGGAAGGGGTCAGGGATCACCTACAATGAGCAGTTCTTC. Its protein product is CASRKGSGITYNEQFF.

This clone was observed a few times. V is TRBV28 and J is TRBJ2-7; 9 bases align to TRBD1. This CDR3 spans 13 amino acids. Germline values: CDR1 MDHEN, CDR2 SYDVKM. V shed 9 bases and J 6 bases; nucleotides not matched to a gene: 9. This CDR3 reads CASRPGQGFEQYF. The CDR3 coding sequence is TGTGCCAGTAGACCGGGACAGGGTTTCGAGCAGTACTTC. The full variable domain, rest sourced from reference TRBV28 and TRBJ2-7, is DVKVTQSSRYLVKRTGEKVFLECVQDMDHENMFWYRQDPGLGLRLIYFSYDVKMKEKGDIPEGYSVSREKKERFSLILESASTNQTSMYLCASRPGQGFEQYFGPGTRLTVT.

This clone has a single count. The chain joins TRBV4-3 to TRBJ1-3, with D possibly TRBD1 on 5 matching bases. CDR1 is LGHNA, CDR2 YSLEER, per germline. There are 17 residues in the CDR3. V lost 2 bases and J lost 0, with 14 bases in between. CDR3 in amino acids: CASSQSGAGLSGNTIYF. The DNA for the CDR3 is TGCGCCAGCAGCCAATCCGGAGCAGGGCTCTCTGGAAACACCATATATTTT.

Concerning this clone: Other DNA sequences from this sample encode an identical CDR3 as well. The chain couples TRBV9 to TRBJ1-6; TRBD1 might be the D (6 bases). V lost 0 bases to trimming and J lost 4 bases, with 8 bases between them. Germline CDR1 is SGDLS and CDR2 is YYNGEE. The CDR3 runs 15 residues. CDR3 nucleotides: TGTGCCAGCAGCGTAGGGCAGGGGTATAATTCACCCCTCCACTTT. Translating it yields CASSVGQGYNSPLHF.

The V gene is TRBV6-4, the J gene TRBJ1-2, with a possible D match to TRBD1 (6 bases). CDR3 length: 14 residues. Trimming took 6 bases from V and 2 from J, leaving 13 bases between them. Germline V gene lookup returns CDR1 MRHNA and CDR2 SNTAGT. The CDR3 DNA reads TGTGCCAGCAGCATCGGGCAGGGGAACTATGGCTACACCTTC. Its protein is CASSIGQGNYGYTF.

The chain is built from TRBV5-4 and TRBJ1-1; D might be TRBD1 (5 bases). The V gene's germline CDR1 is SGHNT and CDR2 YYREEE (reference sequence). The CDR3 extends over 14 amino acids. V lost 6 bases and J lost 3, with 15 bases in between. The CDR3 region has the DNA TGTGCCAGCACCCGGCGGGGGGGGGACACTGAAGCTTTCTTT. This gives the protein CASTRRGGDTEAFF.

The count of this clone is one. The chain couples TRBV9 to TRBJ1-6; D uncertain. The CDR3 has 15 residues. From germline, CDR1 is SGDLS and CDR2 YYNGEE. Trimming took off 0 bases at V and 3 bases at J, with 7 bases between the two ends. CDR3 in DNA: TGTGCCAGCAGCGTAGGAGGGTACTATAATTCACCCCTCCACTTT. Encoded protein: CASSVGGYYNSPLHF. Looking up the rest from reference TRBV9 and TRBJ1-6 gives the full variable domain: DSGVTQTPKHLITATGQRVTLRCSPRSGDLSVYWYQQSLDQGLQFLIQYYNGEERAKGNILERFSAQQFPDLHSELNLSSLELGDSALYFCASSVGGYYNSPLHFGNGTRLTVT.

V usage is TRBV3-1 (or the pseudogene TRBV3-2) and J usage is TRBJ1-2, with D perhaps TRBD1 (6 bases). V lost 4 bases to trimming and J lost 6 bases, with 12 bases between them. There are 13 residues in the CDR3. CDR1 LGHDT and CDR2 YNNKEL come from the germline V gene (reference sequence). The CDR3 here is CASSPQGFDGYTF. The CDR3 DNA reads TGTGCCAGCAGCCCCCAGGGGTTTGATGGCTACACCTTC.

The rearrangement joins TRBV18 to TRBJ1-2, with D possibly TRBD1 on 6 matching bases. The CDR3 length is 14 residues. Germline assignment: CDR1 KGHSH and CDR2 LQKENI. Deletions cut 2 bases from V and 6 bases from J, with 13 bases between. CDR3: CASSPVRGVDGYTF. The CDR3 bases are TGTGCCAGCTCACCAGTCAGGGGCGTGGATGGCTACACCTTC. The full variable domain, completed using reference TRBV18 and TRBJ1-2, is NAGVMQNPRHLVRRRGQEARLRCSPMKGHSHVYWYRQLPEEGLKFMVYLQKENIIDESGMPKERFSAEFPKEGPSILRIQQVVRGDSAAYFCASSPVRGVDGYTFGSGTRLTVV.

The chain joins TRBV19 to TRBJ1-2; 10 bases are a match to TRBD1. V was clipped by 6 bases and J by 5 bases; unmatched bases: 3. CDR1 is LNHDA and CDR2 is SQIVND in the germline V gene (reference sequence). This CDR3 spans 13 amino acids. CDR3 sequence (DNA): TGTGCCAGTAGATGGGACAGGGGTTATGGCTACACCTTC. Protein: CASRWDRGYGYTF.

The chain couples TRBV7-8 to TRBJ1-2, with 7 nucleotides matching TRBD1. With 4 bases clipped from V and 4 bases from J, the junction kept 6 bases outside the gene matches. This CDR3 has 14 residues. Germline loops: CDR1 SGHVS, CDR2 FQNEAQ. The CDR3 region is CASSSQGFGYGYTF. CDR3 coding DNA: TGTGCCAGCAGCTCACAGGGGTTCGGCTATGGCTACACCTTC.

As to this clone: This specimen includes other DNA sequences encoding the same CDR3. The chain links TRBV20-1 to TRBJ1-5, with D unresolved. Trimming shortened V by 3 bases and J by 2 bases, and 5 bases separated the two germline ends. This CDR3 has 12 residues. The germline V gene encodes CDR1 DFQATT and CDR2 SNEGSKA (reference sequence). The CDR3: CSASPGNQPQHF. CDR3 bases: TGCAGTGCTAGTCCAGGCAATCAGCCCCAGCATTTT.

CDR3 region: CASSQGYNEQFF. The CDR3 nucleotides are TGTGCCAGCAGCCAGGGGTACAATGAGCAGTTCTTC. The chain uses TRBV6-5 and TRBJ2-1, with a possible D match to TRBD1 (6 bases). Germline CDR1 MNHEY, CDR2 SVGAGI. Trimming pared 6 bases from V and 4 bases from J, leaving 7 bases between. The CDR3 is made up of 12 amino acids.